A single sample is the source of the 8 T cell receptor beta chains below, sequenced in a study of cytomegalovirus exposure and HLA in healthy donors. PCR used 60 Vbeta primers and 13 Jbeta primers. Assay used: immunoSEQ multiplex PCR; TCRdb lists only in-frame clones, some missing. Of 100,000 to 150,000 clones in the sample, around 70% were seen once. Material for sequencing was PBMCs. The receptors were gathered from a male donor in good health and CMV-seronegative.

This clone was counted only a few times. The V gene is TRBV28, the J gene TRBJ1-2; no firm D call. The CDR3 length is 14 residues. The V and J ends lost 5 bases and 3 bases respectively, with 13 bases between them. Germline V gene sequence: CDR1 MDHEN, CDR2 SYDVKM. CDR3 in amino acids: CASSPRRDHYGYTF. CDR3 DNA: TGTGCCAGCAGTCCCCGGCGGGATCACTATGGCTACACCTTC.

The count of this clone is one. The genes are TRBV29-1 and TRBJ1-4; D ambiguous. Deletions cut 6 bases from V and 3 bases from J, with 11 bases between. This CDR3 contains 13 residues. Per germline, CDR1 SQVTM and CDR2 ANQGSEA. CDR3 bases: TGCAGCGTGATTACAGATCCTAATGAAAAACTGTTTTTT. It is translated as CSVITDPNEKLFF.

The chain couples TRBV2 to TRBJ2-1; 9 bases fit TRBD2. Germline CDR1 is SNHLY and CDR2 is FYNNEI. The CDR3 runs to 16 residues. After removal of 5 bases from V and 5 bases from J, the junction contained 10 bases not matched to a gene. As DNA, the CDR3 is TGTGCCAGCAGTCTTCGTGGGACTAGCACCGACAATGAGCAGTTCTTC. This gives the protein CASSLRGTSTDNEQFF.

V gene TRBV30 combines with J gene TRBJ2-7; 7 nucleotides line up with TRBD1. Germline CDR1 and CDR2: GTSNPN and SVGIG (reference sequence). The junction had 4 bases not matched to a gene; V was cut back by 3 bases and J by 2 bases. CDR3 length: 13 residues. CDR3 sequence: CAWRTGSPYEQYF. CDR3 DNA: TGTGCCTGGAGGACAGGGTCTCCCTACGAGCAGTACTTC. The whole variable domain, filled in from reference TRBV30 and TRBJ2-7, reads SQTIHQWPATLVQPVGSPLSLECTVEGTSNPNLYWYRQAAGRGLQLLFYSVGIGQISSEVPQNLSASRPQDRQFILSSKKLLLSDSGFYLCAWRTGSPYEQYFGPGTRLTVT.

This clone was detected only a few times. The rearrangement links TRBV28 to TRBJ2-5; 7 bases line up with TRBD2. The CDR3 has 15 residues. Looked up from germline, CDR1 is MDHEN and CDR2 is SYDVKM. Unmatched junction bases numbered 14, after V lost 6 bases and J lost 7 bases. The CDR3, as DNA: TGTGCCAGCAGCCCCCCCCCGGGAGGTTGGGGGACCCAGTACTTC. Its translation: CASSPPPGGWGTQYF. Complete variable domain (other parts from reference TRBV28 and TRBJ2-5): DVKVTQSSRYLVKRTGEKVFLECVQDMDHENMFWYRQDPGLGLRLIYFSYDVKMKEKGDIPEGYSVSREKKERFSLILESASTNQTSMYLCASSPPPGGWGTQYFGPGTRLLVL.

This clone was seen only a few times. V gene TRBV7-8 combines with J gene TRBJ1-4; 9 bases line up with TRBD1. The germline gives CDR1 SGHVS, CDR2 FQNEAQ. The CDR3 contains 15 residues. V trimming: 5 bases; J trimming: 8 bases; junction bases outside the gene matches: 9. The CDR3 nucleotides read TGTGCCAGCAGCCCGAACAGGGGGCTACGCGAAAAACTGTTTTTT. Encoded protein: CASSPNRGLREKLFF.

Notes on this clone: This CDR3 is also generated by other DNA sequences in the sample. V is TRBV27 and J is TRBJ2-3; the match to TRBD1 covers 10 bases. With 5 bases clipped from V and 6 bases from J, the junction kept 5 bases outside the gene matches. The CDR3 has 14 residues. Germline assignment: CDR1 MNHEY and CDR2 SMNVEV (reference sequence). CDR3 in DNA: TGTGCCAGCAGTCCCCGACAGGGGGCGGATACGCAGTATTTT. Translation gives CASSPRQGADTQYF.

The genes are TRBV7-2 and TRBJ2-2; the match to TRBD1 covers 12 bases. V dropped 4 bases and J dropped 0; count of bases not matched to a gene: 6. Germline V gives CDR1 SGHTA, CDR2 FQGNSA. This CDR3 region has 18 residues. CDR3 in DNA: TGTGCCAGCAGCTCCATGGGACAGGGGGCCCCGAACACCGGGGAGCTGTTTTTT. Translating it yields CASSSMGQGAPNTGELFF.